The 14 T cell receptor beta chains below all came from one sample that was sequenced in a study of neurological immune-mediated disorders. TCRdb re-analysed the 5' RACE reads in MiXCR, keeping a single row per CDR3 protein. Here the sample spans nearly 60,000 distinct CDR3 sequences, approximately 3.6% being singletons. Sequences were obtained from PBMCs. These receptors were taken from a woman aged 55-70 years with multiple sclerosis.

In this sample, this clonotype turned up many times. The chain employs TRBV9 and TRBJ2-1; D gene uncertain. Trimming took off 0 bases at V and 1 base at J, with 11 bases between the two ends. This CDR3 region has 16 residues. Germline loops: CDR1 SGDLS, CDR2 YYNGEE. The CDR3 loop is CASSVGFLKSYNEQFF. In nucleotides, the CDR3 is TGTGCCAGCAGCGTAGGTTTCCTGAAGTCCTACAATGAGCAGTTCTTC.

Details on this clonotype: Since a much larger clone is just one base distant, this may be a read error. The chain joins TRBV6-5 to TRBJ1-6; D gene uncertain. Germline loops: CDR1 MNHEY, CDR2 SVGAGI. CDR3 length: 15 residues. CDR3 protein: CASSSNRELRLPLNF. CDR3 in DNA: TGTGCCAGCAGTTCAAACAGAGAGCTACGTTTACCCCTCAACTTT.

This clonotype was counted many times. This chain links TRBV4-3 with TRBJ2-1; tentatively, D is TRBD2 (5 bases). The CDR3 extends over 16 amino acids. V lost 1 base, J lost 6 bases, and 16 bases lay in between. CDR1 is LGHNA and CDR2 is YSLEER in the germline V gene. The CDR3 loop is CASSQVGSALSNEQFF. The CDR3 DNA follows: TGCGCCAGCAGCCAAGTGGGTAGCGCCCTTTCCAATGAGCAGTTCTTC.

Ten or more counts support this clonotype. The J gene is TRBJ2-3, the V gene TRBV9, with TRBD1 identical over 8 bases. CDR3 size: 15 residues. The junction had 5 bases not matched to a gene; V was cut back by 4 bases and J by 1 base. Per germline, CDR1 SGDLS and CDR2 YYNGEE. CDR3 nucleotides: TGTGCCAGCAGCTCGCAGGGGGCGGGCACAGATACGCAGTATTTT. Amino acids: CASSSQGAGTDTQYF. Full variable domain (remainder filled in from reference TRBV9 and TRBJ2-3): DSGVTQTPKHLITATGQRVTLRCSPRSGDLSVYWYQQSLDQGLQFLIQYYNGEERAKGNILERFSAQQFPDLHSELNLSSLELGDSALYFCASSSQGAGTDTQYFGPGTRLTVL.

This clonotype was seen repeatedly, ten times or more. The genes are TRBV15 and TRBJ1-1, with no clear D. V shed 4 bases and J shed 8 bases, with 23 bases lying between them. Germline CDR1 is LNHNV and CDR2 is YYDKDF (reference sequence). The CDR3 is 16 amino acids. CDR3 amino acids: CATSKYKGPGLGEAFF. For the CDR3, the DNA is TGTGCCACCAGCAAGTATAAAGGACCCGGGCTTGGGGAAGCTTTCTTT.

The sample holds many counts of this clonotype. The rearrangement links TRBV20-1 to TRBJ1-5, with 7 bases fitting TRBD1. The ends lost 7 bases at V and 6 bases at J; junction bases unmatched: 18. Germline CDR1 is DFQATT and CDR2 is SNEGSKA (reference sequence). The CDR3 runs to 16 residues. The CDR3 loop reads CSVRNPSRQGGQPQHF. The CDR3 nucleotides read TGCAGTGTCCGCAACCCCTCACGACAGGGAGGTCAGCCCCAGCATTTT.

This clonotype appeared many times. This chain joins TRBV2 and TRBJ2-7, with 12 bases fitting TRBD2. Per the germline V gene, CDR1 is SNHLY and CDR2 is FYNNEI. The V and J ends lost 7 bases and 3 bases, in that order; junction bases with no gene match: 4. The CDR3 runs 14 residues. The CDR3 here is CASMRLAGVYEQYF. In nucleotides, the CDR3 is TGTGCCAGCATGAGACTAGCGGGGGTCTACGAGCAGTACTTC.

This clonotype occurred many times. This chain connects TRBV15 to TRBJ1-2; the D is unclear. Germline CDR1 is LNHNV and CDR2 is YYDKDF (reference sequence). This CDR3 contains 12 residues. V was clipped by 0 bases and J by 10 bases, with 9 bases between them. CDR3 residues: CATSRDSGSYTF. CDR3 in DNA: TGTGCCACCAGCAGAGATTCGGGATCCTACACCTTC.

A single count supports this clonotype. Given a much more abundant clone one base away, this may be a read error. The V gene is TRBV4-1, the J gene TRBJ2-1, with 9 bases fitting TRBD2. This CDR3 is 18 amino acids long. CDR1 and CDR2 from the germline V gene are MGHRA and YSYEKL. The CDR3 loop reads CTSSPRLAAKSSYNEQFF. The CDR3 nucleotides read TGCACCAGCAGCCCCCGACTAGCGGCAAAGAGCTCCTACAATGAGCAGTTCTTC.

In this sample, this clonotype turned up many times. The rearrangement links TRBV20-1 to TRBJ1-1; perhaps TRBD1 as D (5 bases). The CDR3 is made up of 13 amino acids. V lost 6 bases and J lost 1, with 12 bases in between. From germline, CDR1 is DFQATT and CDR2 SNEGSKA (reference sequence). CDR3 loop: CSADKTGNTEAFF. The CDR3 DNA follows: TGCAGTGCCGACAAAACAGGGAACACTGAAGCTTTCTTT.

In its sample, this clonotype was seen many times. This chain links TRBV5-5 with TRBJ1-4; D not resolved. This CDR3 has 14 amino acids. Germline assignment: CDR1 SGHKS and CDR2 YYEKEE (reference sequence). V lost 1 base and J lost 7, with 11 bases in between. CDR3 coding DNA: TGTGCCAGCAGCTTGATACAAGGGAGTGAAAAACTGTTTTTT. This encodes CASSLIQGSEKLFF.

In this sample, this clonotype turned up a few times. The genes are TRBV4-3 and TRBJ1-2; possibly TRBD1 for D (5 bases). This CDR3 comprises 15 residues. V lost 2 bases and J 4 bases, leaving 14 bases between the germline ends. Germline V gives CDR1 LGHNA, CDR2 YSLEER. The CDR3 reads CASSQHLRDVYGYTF. Written as DNA, the CDR3 is TGCGCCAGCAGCCAACACCTACGGGACGTCTATGGCTACACCTTC.

This clonotype appeared many times. The genes are TRBV29-1 and TRBJ2-3; D possibly uses TRBD1 or TRBD2 (5 bases each). V was shortened by 8 bases and J by 0 bases, with 15 bases between the two germline ends. There are 14 residues in the CDR3. Per the germline V gene, CDR1 is SQVTM and CDR2 is ANQGSEA. CDR3 sequence reads: CSINRGASTDTQYF. The CDR3 coding sequence is TGCAGCATCAACCGAGGGGCCAGCACAGATACGCAGTATTTT.

This clonotype was recorded at least ten times. This rearrangement joins TRBV20-1 to TRBJ2-7; 8 positions match TRBD1. Trimming took 8 bases from V and 1 from J; bases not matched to a gene: 16. This CDR3 is built from 16 residues. Germline-derived CDR1 and CDR2 are DFQATT and SNEGSKA (reference sequence). CDR3: CSTSGGASLPSYEQYF. The CDR3 nucleotides are TGCAGTACCTCAGGGGGCGCATCCCTGCCTTCCTACGAGCAGTACTTC.